The present T cell receptor beta chain was sequenced within a study of blood T cell repertoires in COVID-19. Across the study: The United States, Italy and Spain provided the acute and convalescent COVID-19 samples. PBMCs, B-cell-depleted T cells, or T cells provided the cDNA or gDNA that made up the material.

Germline V gene sequence: CDR1 DFQATT, CDR2 SNEGSKA (reference sequence). The V end was cut by 0 bases, the J end by 10 bases, with 10 bases between. The CDR3 extends over 11 amino acids. In assigning cohorts, the study relied on participant-reported clinical history. In the study's own analysis: Reference gene primer amplification in the assay estimated nucleated cell counts. Repertoires were generated with immunoSEQ multiplex PCR, while TCRdb's copy carries only in-frame clones and drops some. Clonal size and the V and J genes are those of that table, whereas D and trimming came from the DNA. The table records approximately 240,000 clones, about 80% of them present only once.

The V call is TRBV20-1, the J call TRBJ2-7, with D maybe TRBD1 (5 bases). Sample: PBMCs or T cells enriched from blood (not recorded which). This clonotype originated in a woman between 40 and 55 years old with acute COVID-19. The CDR3 bases are TGCAGTGCTAGAGACCCGGACAACCAGTACTTC. Its translation: CSARDPDNQYF.